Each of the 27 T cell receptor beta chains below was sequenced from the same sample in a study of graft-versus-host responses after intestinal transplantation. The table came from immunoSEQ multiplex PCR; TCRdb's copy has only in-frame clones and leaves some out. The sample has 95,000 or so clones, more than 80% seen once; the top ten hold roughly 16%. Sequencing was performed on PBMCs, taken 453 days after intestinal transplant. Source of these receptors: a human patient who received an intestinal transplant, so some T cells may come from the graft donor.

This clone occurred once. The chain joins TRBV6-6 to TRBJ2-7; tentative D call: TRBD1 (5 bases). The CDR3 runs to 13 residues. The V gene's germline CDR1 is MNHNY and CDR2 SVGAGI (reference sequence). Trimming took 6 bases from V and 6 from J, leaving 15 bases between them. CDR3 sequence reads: CASSPQGLGEQYF. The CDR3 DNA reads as TGTGCCAGCAGCCCCCAGGGTTTAGGCGAGCAGTACTTC.

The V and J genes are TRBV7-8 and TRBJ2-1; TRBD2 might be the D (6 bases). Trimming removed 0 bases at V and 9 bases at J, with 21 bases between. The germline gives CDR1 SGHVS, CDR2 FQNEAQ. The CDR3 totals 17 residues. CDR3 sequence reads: CASSLAMGLGSDIEQFF. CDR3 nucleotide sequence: TGTGCCAGCAGCTTAGCCATGGGACTCGGAAGTGATATTGAGCAGTTCTTC.

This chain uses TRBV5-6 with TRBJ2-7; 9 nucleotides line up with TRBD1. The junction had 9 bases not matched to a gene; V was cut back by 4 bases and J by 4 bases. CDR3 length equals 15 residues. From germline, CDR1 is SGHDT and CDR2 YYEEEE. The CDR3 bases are TGTGCCAGCAGCCCCGTCGGGACAGGGAAATACGAGCAGTACTTC. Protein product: CASSPVGTGKYEQYF. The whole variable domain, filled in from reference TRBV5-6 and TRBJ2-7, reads DAGVTQSPTHLIKTRGQQVTLRCSPKSGHDTVSWYQQALGQGPQFIFQYYEEEERQRGNFPDRFSGHQFPNYSSELNVNALLLGDSALYLCASSPVGTGKYEQYFGPGTRLTVT.

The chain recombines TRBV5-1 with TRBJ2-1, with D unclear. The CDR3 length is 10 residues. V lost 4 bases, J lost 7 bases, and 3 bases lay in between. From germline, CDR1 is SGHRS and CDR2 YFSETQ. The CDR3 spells CASSPNEQFF. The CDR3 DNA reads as TGCGCCAGCAGCCCGAATGAGCAGTTCTTC.

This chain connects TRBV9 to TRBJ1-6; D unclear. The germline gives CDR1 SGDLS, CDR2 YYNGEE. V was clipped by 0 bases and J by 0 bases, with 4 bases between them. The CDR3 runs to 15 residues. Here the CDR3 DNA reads TGTGCCAGCAGCGTAGGGAGCTCCTATAATTCACCCCTCCACTTT. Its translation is CASSVGSSYNSPLHF.

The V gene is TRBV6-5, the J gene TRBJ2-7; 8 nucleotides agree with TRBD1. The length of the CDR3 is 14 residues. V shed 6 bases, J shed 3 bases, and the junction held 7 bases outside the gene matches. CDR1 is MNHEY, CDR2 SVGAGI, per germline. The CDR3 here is CASRITGGGYEQYF. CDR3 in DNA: TGTGCCAGCAGAATAACAGGGGGAGGCTACGAGCAGTACTTC.

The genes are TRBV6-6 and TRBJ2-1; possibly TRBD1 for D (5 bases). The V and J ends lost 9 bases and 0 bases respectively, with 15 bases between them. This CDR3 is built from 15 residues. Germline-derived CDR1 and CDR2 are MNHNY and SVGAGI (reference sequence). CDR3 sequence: CASLGASSSYNEQFF. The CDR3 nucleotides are TGTGCCAGTCTAGGGGCCTCAAGCTCCTACAATGAGCAGTTCTTC.

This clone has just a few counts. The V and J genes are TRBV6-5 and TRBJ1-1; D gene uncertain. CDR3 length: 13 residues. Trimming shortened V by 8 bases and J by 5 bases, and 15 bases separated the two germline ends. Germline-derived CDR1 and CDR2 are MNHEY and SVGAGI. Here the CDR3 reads CASSSHGWTEAFF. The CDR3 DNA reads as TGTGCCAGCTCCTCACACGGCTGGACTGAAGCTTTCTTT.

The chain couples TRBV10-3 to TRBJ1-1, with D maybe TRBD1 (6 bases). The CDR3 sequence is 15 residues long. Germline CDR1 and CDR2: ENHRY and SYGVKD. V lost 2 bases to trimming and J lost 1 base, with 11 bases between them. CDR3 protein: CAISETGSQNTEAFF. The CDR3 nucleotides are TGTGCCATCAGTGAGACAGGGTCCCAGAACACTGAAGCTTTCTTT.

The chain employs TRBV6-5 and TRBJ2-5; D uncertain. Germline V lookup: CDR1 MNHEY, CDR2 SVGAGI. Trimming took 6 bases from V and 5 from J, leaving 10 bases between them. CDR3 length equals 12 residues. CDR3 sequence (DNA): TGTGCCAGCAGCCCATTTCGGGAGACCCAGTACTTC. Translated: CASSPFRETQYF.

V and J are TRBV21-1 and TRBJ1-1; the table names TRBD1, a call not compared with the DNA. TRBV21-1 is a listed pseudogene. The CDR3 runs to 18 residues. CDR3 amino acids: CASSKREQGAQSDTEAFF. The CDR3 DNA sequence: TGTGCCAGCAGCAAGAGGGAACAGGGGGCGCAATCGGATACTGAAGCTTTCTTT.

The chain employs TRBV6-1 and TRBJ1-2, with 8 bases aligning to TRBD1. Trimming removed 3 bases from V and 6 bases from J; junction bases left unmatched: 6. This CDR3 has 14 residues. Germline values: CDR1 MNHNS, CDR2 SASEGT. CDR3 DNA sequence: TGTGCCAGCAGTGAGTTCCAGGGGGCGGATGGCTACACCTTC. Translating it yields CASSEFQGADGYTF.

CDR3 in amino acids: CASGDRGLGGYTF. In nucleotides, the CDR3 is TGTGCCAGCGGGGACAGGGGGCTGGGCGGCTACACCTTC. This chain links TRBV6-5 with TRBJ1-2; 12 bases align to TRBD1. The CDR3 length is 13 residues. The germline V gene encodes CDR1 MNHEY and CDR2 SVGAGI. Trimming cost V 8 bases and J 8 bases; bases outside gene matches: 6.

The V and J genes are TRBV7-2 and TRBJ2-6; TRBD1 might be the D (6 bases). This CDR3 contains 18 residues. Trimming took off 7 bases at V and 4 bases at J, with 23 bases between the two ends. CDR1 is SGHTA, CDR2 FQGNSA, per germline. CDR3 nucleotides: TGTGCCAGCACCCAAGGGGGAATCCGTTTTATAGGGGCCAACGTCCTGACTTTC. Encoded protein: CASTQGGIRFIGANVLTF.

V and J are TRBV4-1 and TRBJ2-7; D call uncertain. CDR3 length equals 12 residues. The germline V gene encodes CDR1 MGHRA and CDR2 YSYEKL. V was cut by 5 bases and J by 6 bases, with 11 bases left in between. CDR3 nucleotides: TGCGCCAGCAGCGTCATGGGTGCCGAGCAGTACTTC. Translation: CASSVMGAEQYF.

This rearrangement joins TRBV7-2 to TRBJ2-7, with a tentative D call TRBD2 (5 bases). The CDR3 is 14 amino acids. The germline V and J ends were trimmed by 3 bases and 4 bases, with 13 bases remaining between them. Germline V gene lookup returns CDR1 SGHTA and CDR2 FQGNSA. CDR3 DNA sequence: TGTGCCAGCAGCTTTTTCACTAGTCGATACGAGCAGTACTTC. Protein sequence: CASSFFTSRYEQYF.

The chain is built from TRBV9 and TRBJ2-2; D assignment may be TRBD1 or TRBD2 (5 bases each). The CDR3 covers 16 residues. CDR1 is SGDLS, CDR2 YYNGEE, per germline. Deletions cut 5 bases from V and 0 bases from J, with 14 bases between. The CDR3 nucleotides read TGTGCCAGCAGAGGGGCGGGTGGCGCGAACACCGGGGAGCTGTTTTTT. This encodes CASRGAGGANTGELFF.

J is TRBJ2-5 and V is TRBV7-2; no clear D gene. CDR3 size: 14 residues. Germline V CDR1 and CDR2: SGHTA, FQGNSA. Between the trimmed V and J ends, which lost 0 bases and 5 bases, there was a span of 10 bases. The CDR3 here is CASSLAAPTETQYF. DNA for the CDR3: TGTGCCAGCAGCTTAGCAGCACCCACGGAGACCCAGTACTTC.

CDR3 bases: TGTGCCAGTAGTATTCCCCCCGGGGCCTACTATGGCTACACCTTC. Amino acids: CASSIPPGAYYGYTF. The J gene is TRBJ1-2, the V gene TRBV19; possibly TRBD1 for D (5 bases). There are 15 residues in the CDR3. V dropped 3 bases and J dropped 3 bases, with 14 bases sitting between them. Germline loops: CDR1 LNHDA, CDR2 SQIVND (reference sequence). The complete variable domain, with remaining parts taken from reference TRBV19 and TRBJ1-2, reads DGGITQSPKYLFRKEGQNVTLSCEQNLNHDAMYWYRQDPGQGLRLIYYSQIVNDFQKGDIAEGYSVSREKKESFPLTVTSAQKNPTAFYLCASSIPPGAYYGYTFGSGTRLTVV.

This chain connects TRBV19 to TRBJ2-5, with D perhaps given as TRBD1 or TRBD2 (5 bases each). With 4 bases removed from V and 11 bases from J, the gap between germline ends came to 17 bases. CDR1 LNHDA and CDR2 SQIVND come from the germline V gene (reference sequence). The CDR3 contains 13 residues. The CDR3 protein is CASSTAYRGEQYF. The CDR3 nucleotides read TGTGCCAGTAGTACAGCCTACAGAGGGGAGCAGTACTTC.

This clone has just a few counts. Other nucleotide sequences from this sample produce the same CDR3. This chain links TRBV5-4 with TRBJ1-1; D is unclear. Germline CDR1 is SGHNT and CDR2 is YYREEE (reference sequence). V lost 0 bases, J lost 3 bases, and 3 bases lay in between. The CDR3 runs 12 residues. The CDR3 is CASSLGDTEAFF. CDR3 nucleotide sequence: TGTGCCAGCAGCTTGGGGGACACTGAAGCTTTCTTT.

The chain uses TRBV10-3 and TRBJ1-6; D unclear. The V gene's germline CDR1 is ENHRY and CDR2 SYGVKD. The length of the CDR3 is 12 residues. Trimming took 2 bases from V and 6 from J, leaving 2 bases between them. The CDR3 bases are TGTGCCATCAGTGAGGCTAATTCACCCCTCCACTTT. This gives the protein CAISEANSPLHF.

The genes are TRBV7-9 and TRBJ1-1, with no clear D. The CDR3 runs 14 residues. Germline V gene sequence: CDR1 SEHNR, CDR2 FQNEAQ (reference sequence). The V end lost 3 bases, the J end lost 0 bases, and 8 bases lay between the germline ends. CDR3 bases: TGTGCCAGCAGCTTGTTACAGATGAACACTGAAGCTTTCTTT. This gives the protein CASSLLQMNTEAFF.

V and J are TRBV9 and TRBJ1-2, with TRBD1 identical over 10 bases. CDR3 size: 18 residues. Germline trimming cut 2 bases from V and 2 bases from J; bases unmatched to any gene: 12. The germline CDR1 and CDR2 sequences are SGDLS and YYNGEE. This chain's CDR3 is CASSVSGQGVGYNYGYTF. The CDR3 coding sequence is TGTGCCAGCAGCGTCTCAGGACAGGGGGTTGGGTACAACTATGGCTACACCTTC.

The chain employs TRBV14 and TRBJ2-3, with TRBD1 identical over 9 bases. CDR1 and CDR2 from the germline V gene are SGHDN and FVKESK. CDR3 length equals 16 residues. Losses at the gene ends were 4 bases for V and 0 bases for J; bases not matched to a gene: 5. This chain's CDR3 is CASSPFGTGSTDTQYF. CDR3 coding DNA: TGTGCCAGCAGCCCTTTCGGGACAGGGAGCACAGATACGCAGTATTTT.

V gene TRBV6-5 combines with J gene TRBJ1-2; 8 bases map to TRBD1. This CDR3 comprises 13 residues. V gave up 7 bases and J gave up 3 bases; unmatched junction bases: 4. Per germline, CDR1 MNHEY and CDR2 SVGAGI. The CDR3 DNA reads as TGTGCCAGCACCCCACAGGGGGACTATGGCTACACCTTC. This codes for CASTPQGDYGYTF.

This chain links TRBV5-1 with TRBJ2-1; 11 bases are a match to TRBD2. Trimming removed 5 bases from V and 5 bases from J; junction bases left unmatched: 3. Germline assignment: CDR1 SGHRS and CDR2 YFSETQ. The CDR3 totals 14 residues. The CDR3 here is CASSGTSGHNEQFF. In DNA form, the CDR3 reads TGCGCCAGCAGTGGGACTAGCGGTCACAATGAGCAGTTCTTC.